The entry below describes one T cell receptor beta chain. What it binds is not known. This specimen comes from a study of shared clonotypes between healthy human individuals. It was at deep level that the assay was run. The data were produced by immunoSEQ multiplex PCR, yet TCRdb's version contains in-frame clones alone and is incomplete. The table has around 2.1 million clones, around 95% seen once; the top ten hold roughly 0.13%. The study, taken as a whole, reports: In general, naive subsets displayed greater estimated richness than memory subsets did. Rarefaction indicated that sorted-subset sequencing remained incomplete although depth was large. A reduction in generation probabilities was seen for non-shared clonotypes relative to those shared by all four donors.

Per germline, CDR1 MNHNS and CDR2 SASEGT. The trim removed 7 bases at V and 4 bases at J, leaving 8 bases unmatched. The CDR3 extends over 14 amino acids. The sequence came from a man between 18 and 35 years old in good health. The J gene is TRBJ1-2, the V gene TRBV6-1; 8 bases map to TRBD1. Material for sequencing was naive CD4+ T cells sorted from blood. Sample subset: CD45RA+ positively selected. CDR3 sequence (DNA): TGTGCCAGCAAAGACAGGGGAACCTTCTATGGCTACACCTTC. It yields the protein CASKDRGTFYGYTF.